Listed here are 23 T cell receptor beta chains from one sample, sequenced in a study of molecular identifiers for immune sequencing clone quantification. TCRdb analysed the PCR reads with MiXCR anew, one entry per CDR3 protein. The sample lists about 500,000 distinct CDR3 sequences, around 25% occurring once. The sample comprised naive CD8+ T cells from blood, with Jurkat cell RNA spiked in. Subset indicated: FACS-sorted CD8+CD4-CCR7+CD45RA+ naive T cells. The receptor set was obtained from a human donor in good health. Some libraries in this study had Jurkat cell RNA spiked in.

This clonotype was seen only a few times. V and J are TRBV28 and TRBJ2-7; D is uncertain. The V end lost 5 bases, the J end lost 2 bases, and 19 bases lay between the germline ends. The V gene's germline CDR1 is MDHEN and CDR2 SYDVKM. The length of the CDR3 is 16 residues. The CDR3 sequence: CASSTVTVAGAYEQYF. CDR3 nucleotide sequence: TGTGCCAGCAGTACCGTCACAGTTGCTGGAGCCTACGAGCAGTACTTC.

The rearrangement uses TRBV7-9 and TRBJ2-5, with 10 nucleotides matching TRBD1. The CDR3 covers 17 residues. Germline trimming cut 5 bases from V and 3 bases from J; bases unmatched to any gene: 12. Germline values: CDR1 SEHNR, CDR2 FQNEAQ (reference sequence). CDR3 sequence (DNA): TGTGCCAGCAGCGGCTGGCCGGGACAGGGGATCGAAGAGACCCAGTACTTC. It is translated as CASSGWPGQGIEETQYF.

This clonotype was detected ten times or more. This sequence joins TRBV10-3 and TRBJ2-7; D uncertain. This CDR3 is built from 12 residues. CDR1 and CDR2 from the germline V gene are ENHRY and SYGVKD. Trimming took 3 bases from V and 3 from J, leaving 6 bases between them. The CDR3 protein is CAISDQNYEQYF. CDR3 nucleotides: TGTGCCATCAGTGACCAAAACTACGAGCAGTACTTC.

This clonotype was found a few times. The CDR3 here is CASSTDREGSQPQHF. Written as DNA, the CDR3 is TGTGCCAGCAGCACGGACAGGGAGGGAAGTCAGCCCCAGCATTTT. This chain joins TRBV7-9 and TRBJ1-5, with 8 bases that match TRBD1. The CDR3 has 15 residues. Germline loops: CDR1 SEHNR, CDR2 FQNEAQ (reference sequence). The V gene end was trimmed by 5 bases and the J gene end by 6 bases; junction bases not matched to a gene: 9.

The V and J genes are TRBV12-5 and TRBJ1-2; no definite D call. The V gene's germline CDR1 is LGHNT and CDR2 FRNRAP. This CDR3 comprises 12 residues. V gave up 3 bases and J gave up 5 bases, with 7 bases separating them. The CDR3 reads CASGLGGYGYTF. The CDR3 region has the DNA TGTGCTAGTGGTTTAGGAGGGTATGGCTACACCTTC.

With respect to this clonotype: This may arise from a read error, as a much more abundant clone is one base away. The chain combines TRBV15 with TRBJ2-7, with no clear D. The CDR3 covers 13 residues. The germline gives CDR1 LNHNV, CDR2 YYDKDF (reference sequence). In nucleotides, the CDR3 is TGTGCCACCAGCAGGGGCATGGGTTACGCGCAGTACTTC. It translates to CATSRGMGYAQYF.

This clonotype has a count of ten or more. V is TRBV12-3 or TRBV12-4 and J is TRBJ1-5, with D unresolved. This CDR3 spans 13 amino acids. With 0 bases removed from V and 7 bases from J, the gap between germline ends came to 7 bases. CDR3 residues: CASSLAVRQPQHF. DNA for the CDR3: TGTGCCAGCAGTTTAGCCGTCAGGCAGCCCCAGCATTTT.

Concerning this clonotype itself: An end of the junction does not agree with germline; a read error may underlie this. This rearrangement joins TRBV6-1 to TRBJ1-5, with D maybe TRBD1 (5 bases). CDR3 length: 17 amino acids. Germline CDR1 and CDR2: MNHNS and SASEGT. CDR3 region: CVSSEEAQGYSNQPQHF. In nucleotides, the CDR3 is TGTGTCAGCAGTGAAGAGGCCCAGGGTTATAGCAATCAGCCCCAGCATTTT.

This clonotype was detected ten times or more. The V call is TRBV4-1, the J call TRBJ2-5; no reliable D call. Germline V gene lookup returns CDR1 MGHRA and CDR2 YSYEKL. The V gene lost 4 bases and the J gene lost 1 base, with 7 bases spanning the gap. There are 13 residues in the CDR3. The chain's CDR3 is CASSLLTQETQYF. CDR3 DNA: TGCGCCAGCAGCCTCCTCACCCAAGAGACCCAGTACTTC.

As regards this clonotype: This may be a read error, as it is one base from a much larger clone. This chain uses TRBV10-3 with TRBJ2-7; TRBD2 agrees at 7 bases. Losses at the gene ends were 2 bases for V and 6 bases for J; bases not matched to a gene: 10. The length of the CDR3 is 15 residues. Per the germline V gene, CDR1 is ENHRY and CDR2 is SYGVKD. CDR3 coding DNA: TGTGCCATCAGTGAGGCACAGCGGGGAGGGTCCGAGCAGTACTTC. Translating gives CAISEAQRGGSEQYF.

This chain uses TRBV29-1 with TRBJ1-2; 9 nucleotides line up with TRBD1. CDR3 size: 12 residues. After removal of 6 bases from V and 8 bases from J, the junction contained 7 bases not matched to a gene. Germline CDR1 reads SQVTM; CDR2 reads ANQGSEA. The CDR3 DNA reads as TGCAGCGTCCCCTGGACAGGGGAAGGCTACACCTTC. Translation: CSVPWTGEGYTF.

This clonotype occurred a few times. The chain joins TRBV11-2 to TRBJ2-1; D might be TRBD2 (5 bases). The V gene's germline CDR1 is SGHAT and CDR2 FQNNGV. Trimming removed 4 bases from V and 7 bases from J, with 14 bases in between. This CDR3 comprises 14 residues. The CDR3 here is CASSSERLGNEQFF. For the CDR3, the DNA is TGTGCCAGCAGCTCAGAGCGGCTTGGGAATGAGCAGTTCTTC.

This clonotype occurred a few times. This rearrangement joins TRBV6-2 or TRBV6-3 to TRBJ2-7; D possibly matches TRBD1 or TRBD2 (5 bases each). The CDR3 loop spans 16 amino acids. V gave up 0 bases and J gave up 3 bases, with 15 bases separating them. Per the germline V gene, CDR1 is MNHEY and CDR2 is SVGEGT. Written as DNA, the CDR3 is TGTGCCAGCAGTTACTCTGACACCCTGGGGGACTACGAGCAGTACTTC. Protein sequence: CASSYSDTLGDYEQYF.

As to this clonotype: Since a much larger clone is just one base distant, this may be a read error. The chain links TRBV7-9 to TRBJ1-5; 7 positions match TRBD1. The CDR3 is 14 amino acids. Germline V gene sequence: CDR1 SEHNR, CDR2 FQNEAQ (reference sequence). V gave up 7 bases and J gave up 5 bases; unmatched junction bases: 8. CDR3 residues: CASNHTGVHQPQHF. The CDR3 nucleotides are TGTGCCAGCAACCACACAGGGGTTCATCAGCCCCAGCATTTT.

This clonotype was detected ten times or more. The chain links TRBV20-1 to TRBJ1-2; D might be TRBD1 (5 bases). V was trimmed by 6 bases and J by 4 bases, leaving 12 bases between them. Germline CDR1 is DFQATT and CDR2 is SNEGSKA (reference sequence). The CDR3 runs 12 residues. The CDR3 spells CSAETASYGYTF. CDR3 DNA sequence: TGCAGTGCAGAGACAGCTAGCTATGGCTACACCTTC.

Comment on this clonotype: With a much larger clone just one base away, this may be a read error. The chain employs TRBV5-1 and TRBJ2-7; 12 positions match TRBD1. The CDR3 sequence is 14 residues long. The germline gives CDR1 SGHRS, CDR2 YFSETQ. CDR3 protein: CASSQGTGGYKQYF. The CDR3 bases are TGCGCCAGCAGCCAGGGGACAGGGGGCTACAAGCAGTACTTC.

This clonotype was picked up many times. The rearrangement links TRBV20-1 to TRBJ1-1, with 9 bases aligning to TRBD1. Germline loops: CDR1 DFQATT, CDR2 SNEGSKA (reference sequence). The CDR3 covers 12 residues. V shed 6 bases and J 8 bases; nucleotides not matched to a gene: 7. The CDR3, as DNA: TGCAGTGCACCAGGGACAGGGTACGAAGCTTTCTTT. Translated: CSAPGTGYEAFF.

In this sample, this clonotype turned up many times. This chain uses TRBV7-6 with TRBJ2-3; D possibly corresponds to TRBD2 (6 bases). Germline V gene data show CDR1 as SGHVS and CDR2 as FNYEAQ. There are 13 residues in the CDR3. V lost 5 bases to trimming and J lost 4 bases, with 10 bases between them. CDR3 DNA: TGTGCCAGCAGCACGGGGGTCCCAGATACGCAGTATTTT. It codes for CASSTGVPDTQYF.

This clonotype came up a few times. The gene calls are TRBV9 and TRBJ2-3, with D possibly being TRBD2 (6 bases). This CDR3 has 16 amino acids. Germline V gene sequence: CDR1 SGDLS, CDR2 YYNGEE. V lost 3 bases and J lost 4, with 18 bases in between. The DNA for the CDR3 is TGTGCCAGCAGCGCTTATGGGTCTAGCGCGGCAGATACGCAGTATTTT. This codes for CASSAYGSSAADTQYF.

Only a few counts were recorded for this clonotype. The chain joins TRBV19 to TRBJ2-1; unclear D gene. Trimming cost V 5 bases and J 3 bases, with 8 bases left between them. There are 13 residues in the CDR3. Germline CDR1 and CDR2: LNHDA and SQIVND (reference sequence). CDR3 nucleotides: TGTGCCAGTAGTTATGGCAGCTACAATGAGCAGTTCTTC. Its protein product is CASSYGSYNEQFF.

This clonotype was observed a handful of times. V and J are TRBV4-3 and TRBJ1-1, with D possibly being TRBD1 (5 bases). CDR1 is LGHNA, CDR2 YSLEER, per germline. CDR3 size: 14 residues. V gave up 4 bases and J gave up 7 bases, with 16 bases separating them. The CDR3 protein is CASSPVLDTNEAFF. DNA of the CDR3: TGCGCCAGCAGCCCCGTATTGGACACGAATGAAGCTTTCTTT.

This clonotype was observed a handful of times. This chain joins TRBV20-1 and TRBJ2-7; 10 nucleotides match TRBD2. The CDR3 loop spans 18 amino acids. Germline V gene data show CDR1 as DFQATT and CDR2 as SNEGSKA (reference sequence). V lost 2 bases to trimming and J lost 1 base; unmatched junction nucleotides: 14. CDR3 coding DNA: TGCAGTGCTAGAAGCGGGGGGGGGGAGGGCCAGCTGTCCTACGAGCAGTACTTC. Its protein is CSARSGGGEGQLSYEQYF.

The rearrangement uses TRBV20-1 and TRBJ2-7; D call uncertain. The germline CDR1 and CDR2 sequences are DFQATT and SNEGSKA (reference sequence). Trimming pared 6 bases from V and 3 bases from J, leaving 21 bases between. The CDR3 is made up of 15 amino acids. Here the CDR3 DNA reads TGCAGTGCCCCCGTGCAGGATACCCCCTACTACGAGCAGTACTTC. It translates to CSAPVQDTPYYEQYF.